This TCR beta chain stems from a study of T cells after yellow fever vaccination. This clonotype has a handful of counts. TCRdb reprocessed the 5' RACE reads via MiXCR and lists one record per CDR3 protein. The sample includes about 500,000 distinct CDR3 sequences, around 17% of them seen just once. The CDR3 is made up of 13 amino acids. V lost 6 bases and J 8 bases, leaving 14 bases between the germline ends. The V gene's germline CDR1 is MNHNS and CDR2 SASEGT. The source of this sequence is a man aged 18 to 29 who received the YFV17D yellow fever vaccine. This chain connects TRBV6-1 to TRBJ2-1; D is unresolved. This specimen was PBMCs, taken roughly 5 days after the first yellow fever vaccination. In nucleotides, the CDR3 is TGTGCCAGCAGCCCATATCGGGTGTATGAGCAGTTCTTC. Translating gives CASSPYRVYEQFF.